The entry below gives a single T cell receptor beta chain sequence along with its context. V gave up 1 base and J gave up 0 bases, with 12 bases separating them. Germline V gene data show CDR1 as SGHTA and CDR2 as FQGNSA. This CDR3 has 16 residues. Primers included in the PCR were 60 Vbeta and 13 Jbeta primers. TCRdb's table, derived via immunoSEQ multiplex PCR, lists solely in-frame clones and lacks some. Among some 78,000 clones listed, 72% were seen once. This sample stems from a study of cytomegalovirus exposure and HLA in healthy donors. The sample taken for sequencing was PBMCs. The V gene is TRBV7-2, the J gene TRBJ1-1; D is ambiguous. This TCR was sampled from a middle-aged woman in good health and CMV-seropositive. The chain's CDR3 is CASSLGRGRVNTEAFF. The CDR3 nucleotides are TGTGCCAGCAGCTTAGGAAGAGGGAGAGTGAACACTGAAGCTTTCTTT.